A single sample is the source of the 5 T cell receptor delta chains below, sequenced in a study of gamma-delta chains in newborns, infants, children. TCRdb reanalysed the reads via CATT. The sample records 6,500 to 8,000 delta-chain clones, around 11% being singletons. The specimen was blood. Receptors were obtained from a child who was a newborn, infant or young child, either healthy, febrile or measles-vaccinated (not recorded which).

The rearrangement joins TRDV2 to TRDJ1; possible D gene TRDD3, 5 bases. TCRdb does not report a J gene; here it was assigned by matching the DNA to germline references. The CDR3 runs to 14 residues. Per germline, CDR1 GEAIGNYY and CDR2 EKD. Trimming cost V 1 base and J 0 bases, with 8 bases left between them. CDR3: CACDTAGNTDKLIF. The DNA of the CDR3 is TGTGCCTGTGACACGGCGGGGAACACCGATAAACTCATCTTT.

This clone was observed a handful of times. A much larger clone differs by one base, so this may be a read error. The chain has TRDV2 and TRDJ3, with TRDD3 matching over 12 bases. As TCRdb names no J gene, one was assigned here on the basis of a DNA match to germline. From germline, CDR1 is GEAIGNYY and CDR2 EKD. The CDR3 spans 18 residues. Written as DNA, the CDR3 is TGTGCCTGTGACAATACTGGGGGATACTCCTGGGACACCCGAAAGATGTTTTTC. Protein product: CACDNTGGYSWDTRKMFF.

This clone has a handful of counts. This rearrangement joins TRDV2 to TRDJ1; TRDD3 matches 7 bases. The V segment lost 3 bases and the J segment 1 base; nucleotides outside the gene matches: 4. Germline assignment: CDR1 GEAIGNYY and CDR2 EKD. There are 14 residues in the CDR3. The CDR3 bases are TGTGCCTGTGACCTACTGGGGCTCACCGATAAACTCATCTTT. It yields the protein CACDLLGLTDKLIF.

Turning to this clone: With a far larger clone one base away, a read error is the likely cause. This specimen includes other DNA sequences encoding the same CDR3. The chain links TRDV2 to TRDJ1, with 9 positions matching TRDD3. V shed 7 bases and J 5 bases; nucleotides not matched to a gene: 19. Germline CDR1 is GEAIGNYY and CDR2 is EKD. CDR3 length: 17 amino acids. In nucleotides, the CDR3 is TGTGCCTGCGACTCTATCGAACTGGGGGAACATAATGATAAACTCATCTTT. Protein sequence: CACDSIELGEHNDKLIF.

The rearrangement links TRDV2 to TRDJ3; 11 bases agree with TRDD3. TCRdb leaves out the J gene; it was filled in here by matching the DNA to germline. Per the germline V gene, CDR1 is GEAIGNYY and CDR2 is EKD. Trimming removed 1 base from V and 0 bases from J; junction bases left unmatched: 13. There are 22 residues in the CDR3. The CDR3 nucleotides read TGTGCCTGTGACACTAGTTGGGGGATACGCGACCCTTACTCCTGGGACACCCGACAGATGTTTTTC. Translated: CACDTSWGIRDPYSWDTRQMFF.